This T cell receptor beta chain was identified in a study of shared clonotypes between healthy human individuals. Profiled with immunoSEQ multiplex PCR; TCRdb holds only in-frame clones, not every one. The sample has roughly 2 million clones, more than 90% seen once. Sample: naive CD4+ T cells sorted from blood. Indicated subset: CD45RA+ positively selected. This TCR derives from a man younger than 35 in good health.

The DNA of the CDR3 is TGCGCCAGCAGCCGCAACAGGGATAATGAAAAACTGTTTTTT. Amino acids: CASSRNRDNEKLFF. This sequence joins TRBV5-1 and TRBJ1-4; a possible D gene is TRBD1 (6 bases). Germline CDR1 SGHRS, CDR2 YFSETQ. V was clipped by 4 bases and J by 4 bases, with 11 bases between them. The CDR3 covers 14 residues.